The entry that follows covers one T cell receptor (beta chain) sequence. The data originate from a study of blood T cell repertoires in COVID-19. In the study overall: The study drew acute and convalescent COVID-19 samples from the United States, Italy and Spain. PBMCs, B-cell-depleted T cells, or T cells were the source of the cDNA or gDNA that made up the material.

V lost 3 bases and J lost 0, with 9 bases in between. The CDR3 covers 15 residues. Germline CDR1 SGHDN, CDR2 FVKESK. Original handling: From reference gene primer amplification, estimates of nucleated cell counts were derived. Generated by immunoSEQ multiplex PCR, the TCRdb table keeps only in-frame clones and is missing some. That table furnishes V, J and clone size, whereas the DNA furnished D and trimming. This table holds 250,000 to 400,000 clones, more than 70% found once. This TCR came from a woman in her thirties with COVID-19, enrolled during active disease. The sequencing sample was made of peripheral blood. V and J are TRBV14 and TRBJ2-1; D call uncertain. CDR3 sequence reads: CASSHLPGSYNEQFF. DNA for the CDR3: TGTGCCAGCAGCCATCTCCCGGGCTCCTACAATGAGCAGTTCTTC.